The 27 T cell receptor beta chains given below trace back to one sample, sequenced in a study of T-cell reconstitution after alpha-beta-depleted transplantation in children (TCRdb year 2016). Libraries were constructed by PCR. Sequencing took place on an Illumina HiSeq 2500. To normalize quantification of the TCRbeta repertoire, the TCR libraries were built with molecular barcoding that relied on unique molecular identifiers. TCRdb cleaned the public reads at Q25 with fastp, built clones with MiXCR and kept in-frame beta chains. A single entry per CDR3 protein holds the most common genes and DNA from its merged rows. Present in this sample are about 420,000 distinct CDR3 sequences, under 13% of which were seen just once. In total, the top ten clones hold roughly 5% of the sample. The sample in question was PBMCs from the stem cell graft donor, obtained from the stem cell graft. These receptors were collected from a human donor who donated a stem cell graft to a child with acute myeloid leukemia.

Regarding this clonotype: A much bigger clone sits one base away, suggesting this may be a read error. The rearrangement uses TRBV10-3 and TRBJ2-3; 7 bases line up with TRBD2. The length of the CDR3 is 15 residues. Germline V gene data show CDR1 as ENHRY and CDR2 as SYGVKD. The CDR3 coding sequence is TGTGCCACAAAAGGTCTTGGCGGGAGTACAGATACGCACTATTTT. This codes for CATKGLGGSTDTHYF.

This clonotype has only a few counts. CDR3 in DNA: TGCAGCGTCGAGAGAACAGGGCGACCCGGGGAGCTGTTTTTT. This gives the protein CSVERTGRPGELFF. This sequence joins TRBV29-1 and TRBJ2-2; D possibly corresponds to TRBD1 (6 bases). The CDR3 is made up of 14 amino acids. CDR1 is SQVTM, CDR2 ANQGSEA, per germline. Trimming took 6 bases from V and 6 from J, leaving 17 bases between them.

In its sample, this clonotype was seen many times. The rearrangement uses TRBV12-3 or TRBV12-4 and TRBJ1-1; no firm D call. The V gene lost 3 bases and the J gene lost 0 bases, with 8 bases spanning the gap. This CDR3 region has 14 residues. For the CDR3, the DNA is TGTGCCAGCAGTTTTGACGTCCTGAACACTGAAGCTTTCTTT. This codes for CASSFDVLNTEAFF.

The rearrangement uses TRBV7-2 and TRBJ2-1; D gene uncertain. CDR1 is SGHTA and CDR2 is FQGNSA in the germline V gene. The CDR3 totals 17 residues. The V gene lost 1 base and the J gene lost 0 bases, with 13 bases spanning the gap. The CDR3 is CASSLVMTPSSYNEQFF. The DNA for the CDR3 is TGTGCCAGCAGCTTAGTTATGACACCGAGCTCCTACAATGAGCAGTTCTTC.

This clonotype was recorded a few times. Here the CDR3 DNA reads TGCAGTGCTCCCACCGGGGTCAGCCAAGAGACCCAGTACTTC. This sequence encodes CSAPTGVSQETQYF. The rearrangement uses TRBV20-1 and TRBJ2-5; D is possibly TRBD2 (5 bases). Trimming stripped 5 bases from V and 1 base from J, with 14 bases between. Germline CDR1 DFQATT, CDR2 SNEGSKA (reference sequence). This CDR3 contains 14 residues.

In its sample, this clonotype was seen a few times. This sequence joins TRBV5-4 and TRBJ1-2; D perhaps matches TRBD1 (6 bases). V gave up 4 bases and J gave up 6 bases, with 10 bases separating them. This CDR3 spans 12 amino acids. The germline CDR1 and CDR2 sequences are SGHNT and YYREEE (reference sequence). In DNA, the CDR3 is TGTGCCAGCAGCGTGGACAGCAATGGCTACACCTTC. Its protein is CASSVDSNGYTF.

This clonotype was observed a handful of times. This chain joins TRBV4-1 and TRBJ2-5, with D tentatively TRBD1 (6 bases). The CDR3 sequence is 17 residues long. V was pared by 0 bases and J by 5 bases, with 19 bases between. Germline V CDR1 and CDR2: MGHRA, YSYEKL. CDR3 nucleotides: TGCGCCAGCAGCCAAGATTTCAGGACAGAGTTCGGGGAGACCCAGTACTTC. Residues: CASSQDFRTEFGETQYF.

This clonotype was picked up a small number of times. The chain has TRBV7-8 and TRBJ2-1; the D gene is possibly TRBD1 (5 bases). V was trimmed by 1 base and J by 5 bases, leaving 9 bases between them. Per the germline V gene, CDR1 is SGHVS and CDR2 is FQNEAQ. This CDR3 contains 14 residues. The CDR3 bases are TGTGCCAGCAGCTTAGGACAGCCCCACAATGAGCAGTTCTTC. Protein product: CASSLGQPHNEQFF.

The V call is TRBV7-8, the J call TRBJ2-1; 13 positions agree with TRBD2. The CDR3 is 19 amino acids. Germline V gives CDR1 SGHVS, CDR2 FQNEAQ. Trimming took 3 bases from V and 4 from J; bases not matched to a gene: 12. The CDR3: CASSFRGGRTSGRYNEQFF. In nucleotides, the CDR3 is TGTGCCAGCAGCTTTAGGGGGGGCAGGACTAGCGGGAGATACAATGAGCAGTTCTTC.

The chain recombines TRBV3-1 with TRBJ1-3; D not certain. CDR1 is LGHDT and CDR2 is YNNKEL in the germline V gene (reference sequence). The CDR3 has 15 amino acids. The ends were cut back, 2 bases at V and 3 bases at J, with 11 bases in the middle. In DNA form, the CDR3 reads TGTGCCAGCAGCCAATCTACTCCTGGTGGAAACACCATATATTTT. This encodes CASSQSTPGGNTIYF.

In its sample, this clonotype was seen many times. One end of the junction is discordant with germline, which a read error may explain. The rearrangement joins TRBV7-7 to TRBJ1-4; 7 nucleotides align to TRBD1. This CDR3 is 15 amino acids long. In germline, CDR1 is SSHAT, CDR2 FNYEAQ (reference sequence). CDR3 in amino acids: CASSPGTATNEKLFF. The CDR3 nucleotides read TGTGCTAGCAGCCCCGGGACAGCAACTAATGAAAAACTGTTTTTT.

The CDR3 is CSVVFRGTYEQYF. CDR3 in DNA: TGCAGCGTTGTGTTCAGGGGAACCTACGAGCAGTACTTC. The chain is built from TRBV29-1 and TRBJ2-7, with D perhaps matching TRBD1 (6 bases). The V end was cut by 4 bases, the J end by 2 bases, with 12 bases between. Germline CDR1 and CDR2: SQVTM and ANQGSEA. There are 13 residues in the CDR3.

This chain joins TRBV3-1 and TRBJ1-2; a possible D gene is TRBD1 (5 bases). V was trimmed by 4 bases and J by 6 bases, leaving 27 bases between them. Germline assignment: CDR1 LGHDT and CDR2 YNNKEL (reference sequence). CDR3 size: 18 residues. CDR3 bases: TGTGCCAGCAGCCTCAATTATCCTGGGACCTCCTTGGGGAATGGCTACACCTTC. It yields the protein CASSLNYPGTSLGNGYTF.

The table lists this clonotype with many counts. The rearrangement uses TRBV9 and TRBJ2-5, with D possibly TRBD1 on 6 matching bases. The CDR3 extends over 16 amino acids. CDR1 and CDR2 from the germline V gene are SGDLS and YYNGEE. Trimming removed 3 bases at V and 2 bases at J, with 17 bases between. The CDR3 protein is CASSATAGRGQETQYF. DNA for the CDR3: TGTGCCAGCAGCGCCACCGCAGGCAGGGGACAAGAGACCCAGTACTTC.

V and J are TRBV11-2 and TRBJ2-7; 8 bases align to TRBD2. CDR3 length: 15 amino acids. Germline loops: CDR1 SGHAT, CDR2 FQNNGV. V lost 5 bases, J lost 0 bases, and 6 bases stayed unmatched. The CDR3 DNA reads TGTGCCAGCAGCCGGGGGGGGAGCCGCTCCTACGAGCAGTACTTC. Translating it yields CASSRGGSRSYEQYF.

The chain joins TRBV20-1 to TRBJ1-6; D is perhaps TRBD1 (5 bases). The CDR3 loop spans 15 amino acids. The V gene's germline CDR1 is DFQATT and CDR2 SNEGSKA (reference sequence). V lost 0 bases and J 5 bases, leaving 11 bases between the germline ends. CDR3 coding DNA: TGCAGTGCTAGAGACCGGGCAGGGAATAATTCACCCCTCCACTTT. This translates into CSARDRAGNNSPLHF.

The rearrangement links TRBV4-1 to TRBJ1-3; TRBD1 agrees at 7 bases. The germline V gene encodes CDR1 MGHRA and CDR2 YSYEKL. This CDR3 region has 16 residues. V lost 3 bases, J lost 4 bases, and 9 bases stayed unmatched. The CDR3, as DNA: TGCGCCAGCAGCCAGGAAACCGGGACAGAAGGAAACACCATATATTTT. Protein product: CASSQETGTEGNTIYF.

This chain joins TRBV10-3 and TRBJ2-4; a possible D gene is TRBD1 (6 bases). The CDR3 loop spans 13 amino acids. Trimming removed 10 bases at V and 0 bases at J, with 10 bases between. The germline V gene encodes CDR1 ENHRY and CDR2 SYGVKD. CDR3 sequence reads: CATGQLAKNIQYF. CDR3 bases: TGTGCCACCGGACAGCTAGCCAAAAACATTCAGTACTTC.

The chain combines TRBV6-1 with TRBJ1-5; possibly TRBD1 for D (5 bases). The CDR3 is made up of 15 amino acids. Trimming shortened V by 5 bases and J by 9 bases, and 20 bases separated the two germline ends. The germline V gene has CDR1 MNHNS and CDR2 SASEGT. The CDR3 DNA is TGTGCCAGCAGTCCCTGGGCAGGGACTATGGGGCCCCAGCATTTT. Its protein product is CASSPWAGTMGPQHF.

This clonotype appeared many times. V usage is TRBV30 and J usage is TRBJ2-1, with a possible D match to TRBD1 (7 bases). Between the trimmed V and J ends, which lost 1 base and 9 bases, there was a span of 16 bases. Germline CDR1 GTSNPN, CDR2 SVGIG (reference sequence). The CDR3 contains 14 residues. The CDR3 loop is CAWSAPGQGGEQFF. CDR3 DNA: TGTGCCTGGAGTGCCCCCGGTCAGGGGGGTGAGCAGTTCTTC. Filled out from reference TRBV30 and TRBJ2-1, the complete variable domain reads SQTIHQWPATLVQPVGSPLSLECTVEGTSNPNLYWYRQAAGRGLQLLFYSVGIGQISSEVPQNLSASRPQDRQFILSSKKLLLSDSGFYLCAWSAPGQGGEQFFGPGTRLTVL.

The V and J genes are TRBV4-1 and TRBJ1-2; D is possibly TRBD1 (5 bases). Germline V CDR1 and CDR2: MGHRA, YSYEKL. This CDR3 has 18 residues. The V and J ends lost 1 base and 4 bases respectively, with 22 bases between them. CDR3 protein: CASSQVGLRVGLVYGYTF. As DNA, the CDR3 is TGCGCCAGCAGCCAAGTTGGTTTGCGGGTGGGACTCGTCTATGGCTACACCTTC.

The rearrangement uses TRBV18 and TRBJ2-7; D might be TRBD1 (7 bases). From germline, CDR1 is KGHSH and CDR2 LQKENI. This CDR3 is 14 amino acids long. Trimming shortened V by 5 bases and J by 2 bases, and 13 bases separated the two germline ends. The CDR3 protein is CASSIDREAYEQYV. The CDR3 DNA reads TGTGCCAGCTCAATCGACAGGGAGGCCTACGAGCAGTACGTC.

The V gene is TRBV7-3, the J gene TRBJ2-1, with TRBD1 matching 7 bases. CDR1 SGHTA and CDR2 FQGTGA come from the germline V gene. The CDR3 runs 15 residues. Trimming removed 4 bases from V and 8 bases from J; junction bases left unmatched: 11. The CDR3 DNA follows: TGTGCCAGCAGCTCGCCGGGACAGACTTGCGATGAGCAGTTCTTC. Its translation: CASSSPGQTCDEQFF.

This clonotype was observed a handful of times. The chain couples TRBV4-1 to TRBJ2-1; D gene unclear. This CDR3 is built from 12 residues. Looked up from germline, CDR1 is MGHRA and CDR2 is YSYEKL. Trimming left V 3 bases short and J 5 bases short, with 5 bases between. CDR3 amino acids: CASSHGDNEQFF. The CDR3 region has the DNA TGCGCCAGCAGCCATGGGGACAATGAGCAGTTCTTC.

This clonotype has a handful of counts. The chain has TRBV29-1 and TRBJ2-3, with D perhaps TRBD2 (7 bases). Germline CDR1 SQVTM, CDR2 ANQGSEA. Trimming pared 5 bases from V and 4 bases from J, leaving 16 bases between. CDR3 length equals 14 residues. The CDR3 sequence: CSVRRGGFADTQYF. The CDR3 DNA reads as TGCAGCGTTAGAAGGGGGGGGTTCGCAGATACGCAGTATTTT.

The J gene is TRBJ2-7, the V gene TRBV20-1; 8 positions agree with TRBD2. Germline V gives CDR1 DFQATT, CDR2 SNEGSKA (reference sequence). The CDR3 runs to 14 residues. V lost 5 bases, J lost 0 bases, and 6 bases stayed unmatched. The CDR3 nucleotides read TGCAGTGCTGAGCGACTAGCGTTCTCCTACGAGCAGTACTTC. Translation gives CSAERLAFSYEQYF.

The chain is built from TRBV20-1 and TRBJ2-4; 11 bases agree with TRBD2. V was pared by 5 bases and J by 0 bases, with 3 bases of the junction left unmatched. Germline CDR1 DFQATT, CDR2 SNEGSKA (reference sequence). The CDR3 spans 15 residues. CDR3 sequence: CSADLAGGAKNIQYF. For the CDR3, the DNA is TGCAGTGCTGATCTAGCGGGGGGAGCCAAAAACATTCAGTACTTC.